This entry concerns a single T cell receptor (beta chain). The same CDR3 is also encoded by other DNA sequences in this sample. The germline V gene has CDR1 SNHLY and CDR2 FYNNEI. V gave up 6 bases and J gave up 6 bases; unmatched junction bases: 4. The CDR3 loop spans 13 amino acids. This sample stems from a study of blood T cell repertoires in COVID-19. Some clones are missing from TCRdb's copy, which holds only in-frame ones; the method was immunoSEQ multiplex PCR. The sample shows 160,000 or so clones, approximately 84% of them seen only once. The specimen sequenced was peripheral blood. This chain links TRBV2 with TRBJ2-2; 7 bases line up with TRBD1. The TCR comes from a woman at least 80 years old with acute or convalescent COVID-19. In DNA, the CDR3 is TGTGCCAGCAGCAACAGGGGCGCCGGGGAGCTGTTTTTT. Protein: CASSNRGAGELFF. The full variable domain, rest sourced from reference TRBV2 and TRBJ2-2, is EPEVTQTPSHQVTQMGQEVILRCVPISNHLYFYWYRQILGQKVEFLVSFYNNEISEKSEIFDDQFSVERPDGSNFTLKIRSTKLEDSAMYFCASSNRGAGELFFGEGSRLTVL.